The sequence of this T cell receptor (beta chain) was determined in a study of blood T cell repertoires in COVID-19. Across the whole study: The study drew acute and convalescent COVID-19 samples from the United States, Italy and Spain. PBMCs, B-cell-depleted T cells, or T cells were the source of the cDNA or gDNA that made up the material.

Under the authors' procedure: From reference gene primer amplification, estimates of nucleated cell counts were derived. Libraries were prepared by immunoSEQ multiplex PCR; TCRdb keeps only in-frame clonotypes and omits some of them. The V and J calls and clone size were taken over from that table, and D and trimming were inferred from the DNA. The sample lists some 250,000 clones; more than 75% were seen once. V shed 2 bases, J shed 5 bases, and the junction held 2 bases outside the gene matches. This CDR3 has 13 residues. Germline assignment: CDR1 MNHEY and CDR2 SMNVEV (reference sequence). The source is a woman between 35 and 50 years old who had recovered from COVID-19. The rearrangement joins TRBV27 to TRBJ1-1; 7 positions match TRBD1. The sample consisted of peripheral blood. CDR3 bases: TGTGCCAGCAGTTTACCAGGGGGGACTGAAGCTTTCTTT. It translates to CASSLPGGTEAFF.